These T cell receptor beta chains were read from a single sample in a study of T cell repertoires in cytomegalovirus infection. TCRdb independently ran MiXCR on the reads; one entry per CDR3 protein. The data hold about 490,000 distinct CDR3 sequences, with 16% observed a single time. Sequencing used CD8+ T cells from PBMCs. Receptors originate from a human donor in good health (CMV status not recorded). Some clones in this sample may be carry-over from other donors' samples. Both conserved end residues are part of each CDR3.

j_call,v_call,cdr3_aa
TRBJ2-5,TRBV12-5,CASGPWAGVGETQYF
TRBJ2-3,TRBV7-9,CASSLVRGLAGTDTQYF
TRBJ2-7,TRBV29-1,CSSMTSGSYEQYF
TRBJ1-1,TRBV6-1,CASSEWDRMNTEAFF
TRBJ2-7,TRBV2,CASRRFAGGFYEQYF
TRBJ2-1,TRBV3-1,CASSQDGGTAYNEPFF
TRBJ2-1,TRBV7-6,CASSLAAVPNYNEQFF
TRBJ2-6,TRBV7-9,CASSHSSGSRSGANVLTF
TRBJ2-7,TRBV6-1,CASNARGYEQYF
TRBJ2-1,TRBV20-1,CSARDTREGLNEQFF
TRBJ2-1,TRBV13,CASSSGPGEYNEQFF
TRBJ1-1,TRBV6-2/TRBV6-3,CASSYSTAEAFF
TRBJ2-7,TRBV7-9,CASSKPGRQTYEQYF
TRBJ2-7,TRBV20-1,CSARDISGGDF
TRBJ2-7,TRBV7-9,CASSQKTGSYEQYF
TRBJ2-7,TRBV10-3,CAIYSGTGIHEQYF
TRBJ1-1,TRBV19,CASSIDPGTGVRNTEAFF
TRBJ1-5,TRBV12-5,CASGLDLDSSYSNQPQHF
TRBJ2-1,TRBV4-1,CASSPRGGNYNEQFF
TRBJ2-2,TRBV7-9,CASSHPVTNTGELFF
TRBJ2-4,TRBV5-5,CASSFDRGGNIQYF
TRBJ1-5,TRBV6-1,CASSERVGTVGPQHF
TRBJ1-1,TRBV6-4,CASIKDKEAFF
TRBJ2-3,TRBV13,CASSSRTSGGTDTQYF
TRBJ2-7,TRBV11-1,CASSFGQGVTYEQYF
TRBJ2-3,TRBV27,CASSYTPPDTQYF
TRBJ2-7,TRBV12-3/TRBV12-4,CASRPRTRGEQYF
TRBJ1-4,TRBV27,CASSGTGATEKLFF
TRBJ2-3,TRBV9,CASSARLAGGPDTQYF
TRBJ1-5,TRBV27,CASSFMGQPQHF
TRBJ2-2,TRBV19,CASTPRRGHANTGELFF
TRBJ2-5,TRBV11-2,CASSSRRQGREETQYF
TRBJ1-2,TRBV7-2,CAYGTANYGYTF
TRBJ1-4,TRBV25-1,CASRATLQGPLGEKLFF
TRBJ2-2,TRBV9,CASSRKGLAGPAGELFF
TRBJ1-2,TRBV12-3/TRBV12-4,CASSLALTGVGYTF
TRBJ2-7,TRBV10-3,CAISESELARGEQYF
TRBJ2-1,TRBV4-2,CASSQALGQGTSNEQFF
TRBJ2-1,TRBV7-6,CASSRTPSGRREQFF
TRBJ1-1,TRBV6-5,CASRGGQGLVTEAFF
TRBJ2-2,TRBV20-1,CSARRPSEGTGELFF
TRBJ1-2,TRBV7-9,CASRPNRDRANYGYTF
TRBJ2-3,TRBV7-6,CASSLARGWDTQYF
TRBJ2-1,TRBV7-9,CASRPPQNRVHEQFF
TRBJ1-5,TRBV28,CASSLLDRGDQPQHF
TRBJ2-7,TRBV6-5,CASGVSARLDEQYF